Described below is a single TCR beta chain sequence and its context. The target antigen is unknown. Losses at the gene ends were 5 bases for V and 6 bases for J; bases not matched to a gene: 11. CDR3 size: 15 residues. The germline V gene has CDR1 SGHRS and CDR2 YFSETQ. Donors showed nominal health when sampled, although they likely had unrecorded immune exposures. 60 Vbeta and 13 Jbeta primers were used in PCR. TCRdb's table, derived via immunoSEQ multiplex PCR, lists solely in-frame clones and lacks some. Among under 200,000 clones listed, roughly 80% were seen once. This sample was taken from a study of cytomegalovirus exposure and HLA in healthy donors. Overall study findings and caveats: In a later analysis, TCR association rates varied by HLA locus: DRB1 most, HLA-C fewest.

The V call is TRBV5-1, the J call TRBJ1-2, with 9 bases lining up with TRBD1. The sequence was obtained from a boy younger than 18 in good health and CMV-seronegative. The sample taken for sequencing was PBMCs. CDR3: CASRPTGGQGDGYTF. CDR3 nucleotide sequence: TGCGCCAGCAGACCCACAGGGGGCCAGGGAGATGGCTACACCTTC.